Listed here is a single T cell receptor beta chain. The data belong to a study of blood T cell repertoires in COVID-19. This table comes from immunoSEQ multiplex PCR, and its TCRdb copy is limited to in-frame clones, with some not included. The sample carries approximately 350,000 clones, 88% recorded once. This CDR3 is 17 amino acids long. Per the germline V gene, CDR1 is SEHNR and CDR2 is FQNEAQ (reference sequence). Trimming cost V 4 bases and J 6 bases; bases outside gene matches: 12. The sample was peripheral blood. The chain couples TRBV7-9 to TRBJ1-6, with 7 positions matching TRBD1. The sequence was collected from a woman aged 65 to 85 with COVID-19, enrolled during active disease. The CDR3 DNA sequence: TGTGCCAGCAGCTCTCCGACAGGGTGGTATGGTAATTCACCCCTCCACTTT. This codes for CASSSPTGWYGNSPLHF.